The 2 T cell receptor beta chains in this list originate from one sample, sequenced in a study of cytomegalovirus exposure and HLA in healthy donors. Use of 60 Vbeta and 13 Jbeta primers characterized the PCR. Profiled with immunoSEQ multiplex PCR; TCRdb holds only in-frame clones, not every one. The data contain roughly 150,000 clones, around 81% of them singletons. Sequenced material: PBMCs. The receptor set was obtained from a man aged 35 to 55 in good health and CMV-seronegative.

The chain links TRBV28 to TRBJ2-1; 9 nucleotides align to TRBD1. CDR3 length: 13 amino acids. The V and J ends lost 6 bases and 6 bases, in that order; junction bases with no gene match: 3. CDR1 and CDR2 from the germline V gene are MDHEN and SYDVKM. The CDR3 DNA follows: TGTGCCAGCAGGGGACAGGGTTTCAATGAGCAGTTCTTC. This encodes CASRGQGFNEQFF.

The genes are TRBV5-1 and TRBJ2-7; 14 nucleotides align to TRBD2. The J segment lost 2 bases and the V segment lost 1 base, leaving 11 bases of the junction unmatched. The V gene's germline CDR1 is SGHRS and CDR2 YFSETQ. There are 19 residues in the CDR3. CDR3 in DNA: TGCGCCAGCAGCTTGTCCCCTGGACTAGCGGGAGGTTATCCCTACGAGCAGTACTTC. Protein: CASSLSPGLAGGYPYEQYF.